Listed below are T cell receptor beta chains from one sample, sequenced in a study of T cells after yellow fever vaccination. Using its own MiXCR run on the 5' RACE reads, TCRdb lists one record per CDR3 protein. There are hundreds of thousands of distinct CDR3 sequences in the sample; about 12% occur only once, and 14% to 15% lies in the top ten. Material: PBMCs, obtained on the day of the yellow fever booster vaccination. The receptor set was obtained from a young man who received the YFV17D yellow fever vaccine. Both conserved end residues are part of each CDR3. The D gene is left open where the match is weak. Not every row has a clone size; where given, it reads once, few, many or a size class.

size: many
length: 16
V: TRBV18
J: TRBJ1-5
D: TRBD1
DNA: TGTGCCAGCTCACCTTCCGGACAGGGCGTCAATCAGCCCCAGCATTTT
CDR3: CASSPSGQGVNQPQHF

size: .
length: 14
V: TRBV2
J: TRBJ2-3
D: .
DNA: TGTGCCAGCAGGGCGGAGCCCTACACAGATACGCAGTATTTT
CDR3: CASRAEPYTDTQYF

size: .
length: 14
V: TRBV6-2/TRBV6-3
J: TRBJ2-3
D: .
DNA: TGTGCCAGCAGCCCTAGGACCCTGCAGGATACGCAGTATTTT
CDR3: CASSPRTLQDTQYF

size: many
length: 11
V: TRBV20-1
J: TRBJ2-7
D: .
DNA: TGCAGTGCTGCCAGAGATTACGAGCAGTACTTC
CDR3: CSAARDYEQYF

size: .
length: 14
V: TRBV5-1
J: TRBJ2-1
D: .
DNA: TGCGCCAGCAGCTTAGGAGGGTCGATGAATGAGCAGTTCTTC
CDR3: CASSLGGSMNEQFF

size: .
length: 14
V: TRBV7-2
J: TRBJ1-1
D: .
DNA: TGTGCCAGCAGCTTAGCGGCAGGAGTCACTGAAGCTTTCTTT
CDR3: CASSLAAGVTEAFF

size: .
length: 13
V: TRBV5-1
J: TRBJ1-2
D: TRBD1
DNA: TGCGCCAGCAGCTCGAACAGGGGCTATGGCTACACCTTC
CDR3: CASSSNRGYGYTF

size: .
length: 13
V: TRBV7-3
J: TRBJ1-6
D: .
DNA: TGTGCCAGCAGCTTAACGCAGACCTCACCCCTCCACTTT
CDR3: CASSLTQTSPLHF

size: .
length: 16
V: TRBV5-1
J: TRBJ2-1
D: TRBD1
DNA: TGCGCCAGCAGCTTGCAGACGGGACAGGGGTTTTTGGAGCAGTTCTTC
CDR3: CASSLQTGQGFLEQFF

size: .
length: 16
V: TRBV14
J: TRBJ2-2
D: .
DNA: TGTGCCAGCAGCCAATTGACAGGACTGAACACCGGGGAGCTGTTTTTT
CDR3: CASSQLTGLNTGELFF

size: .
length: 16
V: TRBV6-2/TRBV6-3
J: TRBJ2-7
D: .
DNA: TGTGCCAGCAGTCCCATTGGTACGATAATGGCCTACGAGCAGTACTTC
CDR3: CASSPIGTIMAYEQYF

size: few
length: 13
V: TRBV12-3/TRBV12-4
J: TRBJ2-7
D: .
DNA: TGTGCCAGCAGGGGCTTAGTCATGTCAGAGCAGTACTTC
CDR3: CASRGLVMSEQYF

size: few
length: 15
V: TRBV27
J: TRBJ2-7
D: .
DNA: TGTGCCAGCAGTGCGGGGGCGAACAGTAGGCTCGAGCAGTACTTC
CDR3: CASSAGANSRLEQYF

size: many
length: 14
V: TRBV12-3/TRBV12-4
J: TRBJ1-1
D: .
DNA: TGTGCCAGCAGTTCCCCCCGGTCGCCGAGTGAAGCTTTCTTT
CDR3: CASSSPRSPSEAFF